What follows are 21 T cell receptor beta chains derived from one specimen sequenced in a study of early stage breast cancer tumors. The table came from immunoSEQ multiplex PCR; TCRdb's copy has only in-frame clones and leaves some out. The data show around 25,000 clones, with 65% to 70% seen just once and 9.5% to 10% held by the top ten. Material: breast tumor tissue. The origin of the receptors is a person in their sixties or seventies with breast cancer.

V usage is TRBV4-3 and J usage is TRBJ2-2; TRBD2 agrees at 7 bases. The CDR3 has 16 residues. Germline CDR1 LGHNA, CDR2 YSLEER. The ends lost 0 bases at V and 6 bases at J; junction bases unmatched: 7. The CDR3 coding sequence is TGCGCCAGCAGCCAAGATGCGGGAGCCCACCCCGGGGAGCTGTTTTTT. Its translation is CASSQDAGAHPGELFF.

In this sample, this clone turned up a few times. The chain joins TRBV30 to TRBJ1-5; TRBD1 matches 9 bases. This CDR3 spans 13 amino acids. J lost 5 bases, V lost 5 bases, and 4 bases had no gene match. The V gene's germline CDR1 is GTSNPN and CDR2 SVGIG (reference sequence). CDR3 sequence reads: CAWGRDRDQPQHF. The DNA for the CDR3 is TGTGCCTGGGGCCGGGACAGGGATCAGCCCCAGCATTTT. The entire variable domain, with the rest obtained from reference TRBV30 and TRBJ1-5, is as follows: SQTIHQWPATLVQPVGSPLSLECTVEGTSNPNLYWYRQAAGRGLQLLFYSVGIGQISSEVPQNLSASRPQDRQFILSSKKLLLSDSGFYLCAWGRDRDQPQHFGDGTRLSIL.

Here the CDR3 reads CAWLLAGVVGYTF. The CDR3 nucleotides read TGTGCCTGGCTACTGGCAGGTGTAGTTGGCTACACCTTC. The chain has TRBV30 and TRBJ1-2, with D hard to call. V dropped 5 bases and J dropped 7 bases, with 17 bases sitting between them. This CDR3 spans 13 amino acids. Germline lookup yields CDR1 GTSNPN and CDR2 SVGIG (reference sequence).

The sample holds one count of this clone. The chain recombines TRBV5-1 with TRBJ1-4; 8 positions agree with TRBD1. The CDR3 is 15 amino acids. With 3 bases clipped from V and 4 bases from J, the junction kept 5 bases outside the gene matches. Germline V gene data show CDR1 as SGHRS and CDR2 as YFSETQ. The CDR3 protein is CASSSGQVLNEKLFF. DNA for the CDR3: TGCGCCAGCAGCTCGGGACAGGTTCTTAATGAAAAACTGTTTTTT.

The CDR3 sequence: CASFFRDSGANVLTF. As DNA, the CDR3 is TGTGCCAGCTTTTTCAGGGACTCTGGGGCCAACGTCCTGACTTTC. The chain employs TRBV5-6 and TRBJ2-6; weak D call: TRBD1 (5 bases). V lost 7 bases and J 0 bases, leaving 11 bases between the germline ends. CDR3 length: 15 residues. The germline gives CDR1 SGHDT, CDR2 YYEEEE.

J is TRBJ2-2 and V is TRBV2, with D tentatively TRBD2 (5 bases). This CDR3 contains 16 residues. Germline-derived CDR1 and CDR2 are SNHLY and FYNNEI. Between the trimmed V and J ends, which lost 3 bases and 1 base, there was a span of 12 bases. The chain's CDR3 is CASSDLGLLNTGELFF. The CDR3 bases are TGTGCCAGCAGTGATTTAGGACTTCTGAACACCGGGGAGCTGTTTTTT.

The chain combines TRBV9 with TRBJ2-5; TRBD1 is a possible D gene (6 bases). There are 15 residues in the CDR3. Trimming shortened V by 3 bases and J by 2 bases, and 14 bases separated the two germline ends. Germline V gene lookup returns CDR1 SGDLS and CDR2 YYNGEE. The CDR3 loop reads CASSATLQGQETQYF. The CDR3 DNA reads TGTGCCAGCAGCGCAACCCTACAGGGACAAGAGACCCAGTACTTC.

The CDR3 region has the DNA TGTGCCAGCAGCTTACTGGCGGGAGTCGTTGAGCAGTTCTTC. Its protein product is CASSLLAGVVEQFF. V and J are TRBV7-6 and TRBJ2-1; the match to TRBD2 covers 7 bases. V lost 2 bases to trimming and J lost 9 bases; unmatched junction nucleotides: 7. The CDR3 extends over 14 amino acids. Germline V gene lookup returns CDR1 SGHVS and CDR2 FNYEAQ.

The chain is built from TRBV9 and TRBJ2-7; D ambiguous. V was trimmed by 3 bases and J by 6 bases, leaving 19 bases between them. This CDR3 contains 15 residues. CDR1 and CDR2 from the germline V gene are SGDLS and YYNGEE. The CDR3 DNA sequence: TGTGCCAGCAGCGCCCCCGACCATCCCGGGTCCGAGCAGTACTTC. Residues: CASSAPDHPGSEQYF.

The chain joins TRBV28 to TRBJ2-3; 7 positions agree with TRBD1. This CDR3 has 15 residues. With 5 bases clipped from V and 5 bases from J, the junction kept 10 bases outside the gene matches. Germline assignment: CDR1 MDHEN and CDR2 SYDVKM. The CDR3 sequence is CASSPPQGPKDTQYF. The CDR3 DNA sequence: TGTGCCAGCAGTCCGCCACAGGGGCCCAAAGATACGCAGTATTTT.

V is TRBV5-1 and J is TRBJ2-5; 9 bases are a match to TRBD1. CDR1 and CDR2 (germline): SGHRS, YFSETQ. V lost 0 bases, J lost 4 bases, and 4 bases stayed unmatched. This CDR3 comprises 15 residues. CDR3: CASSLGGQGAETQYF. The CDR3 DNA sequence: TGCGCCAGCAGCTTGGGGGGACAGGGTGCAGAGACCCAGTACTTC.

In this sample, this clone turned up a few times. In the same sample, other DNA sequences code for this CDR3. V gene TRBV28 combines with J gene TRBJ1-1; D remains ambiguous. This CDR3 contains 12 residues. V lost 2 bases, J lost 1 base, and 2 bases lay in between. Germline V gene data show CDR1 as MDHEN and CDR2 as SYDVKM. The DNA for the CDR3 is TGTGCCAGCAGTTTACAGAACACTGAAGCTTTCTTT. Translated: CASSLQNTEAFF.

The V and J genes are TRBV6-1 and TRBJ1-5, with D possibly TRBD1 on 5 matching bases. Germline V gives CDR1 MNHNS, CDR2 SASEGT. Trimming removed 8 bases at V and 2 bases at J, with 16 bases between. The CDR3 runs to 15 residues. CDR3 sequence: CASRIGGTGNQPQHF. CDR3 nucleotides: TGTGCCAGCCGAATAGGTGGGACTGGCAATCAGCCCCAGCATTTT.

V usage is TRBV11-3 and J usage is TRBJ1-4; 8 bases align to TRBD1. The CDR3 covers 15 residues. V shed 5 bases and J 5 bases; nucleotides not matched to a gene: 7. CDR1 is SGHNT, CDR2 YENEEA, per germline. CDR3 coding DNA: TGTGCCAGCAGCCCGACGACAGGGGAGAATGAAAAACTGTTTTTT. This encodes CASSPTTGENEKLFF.

This clone is termed medium-sized. The gene calls are TRBV25-1 and TRBJ1-2, with D tentatively TRBD1 (6 bases). CDR1 is MGHDK and CDR2 is SYGVNS in the germline V gene. V shed 8 bases and J shed 11 bases, with 24 bases lying between them. The CDR3 totals 14 residues. Written as DNA, the CDR3 is TGTGCCAGCGAATCCAGCTTCTCGGGGCAGGGGTACACCTTC. This sequence encodes CASESSFSGQGYTF.

CDR3 residues: CASSPPSTGGQGEQYF. The CDR3 nucleotides are TGTGCCAGCTCACCACCCTCGACAGGGGGACAAGGCGAGCAGTACTTC. This chain uses TRBV18 with TRBJ2-7, with TRBD1 identical over 9 bases. The CDR3 has 16 amino acids. The germline V gene encodes CDR1 KGHSH and CDR2 LQKENI. J was trimmed by 6 bases and V by 0 bases; bases with no gene match: 9.

There are many counts of this clone. The J gene is TRBJ2-5, the V gene TRBV4-2, with a possible D match to TRBD2 (6 bases). The germline CDR1 and CDR2 sequences are LGHNA and YNFKEQ. V lost 4 bases and J lost 5, with 14 bases in between. CDR3 size: 14 residues. CDR3 region: CASSPQGLGETQYF. In DNA, the CDR3 is TGTGCCAGCAGCCCTCAGGGACTTGGGGAGACCCAGTACTTC.

A few counts support this clone. This chain connects TRBV5-1 to TRBJ1-1; D is ambiguous. Germline CDR1 SGHRS, CDR2 YFSETQ. The CDR3 sequence is 16 residues long. V shed 3 bases and J shed 4 bases, with 19 bases lying between them. The CDR3 DNA follows: TGCGCCAGCAGCTCGCCAGCAGGTGGGCTGGGCACTGAAGCTTTCTTT. It codes for CASSSPAGGLGTEAFF.

The gene calls are TRBV5-1 and TRBJ1-2; TRBD1 agrees at 9 bases. The V segment lost 0 bases and the J segment 5 bases; nucleotides outside the gene matches: 8. Germline V gene sequence: CDR1 SGHRS, CDR2 YFSETQ. This CDR3 is built from 16 residues. CDR3 DNA: TGCGCCAGCAGCTTGGCCACCGGGACAGGGTTTTATGGCTACACCTTC. It is translated as CASSLATGTGFYGYTF.

The chain has TRBV7-2 and TRBJ1-3; 7 bases agree with TRBD1. There are 16 residues in the CDR3. V shed 5 bases and J 0 bases; nucleotides not matched to a gene: 7. Per germline, CDR1 SGHTA and CDR2 FQGNSA. The CDR3 bases are TGTGCCAGCAGCAAAGACAGGGCCCTCTCTGGAAACACCATATATTTT. Its protein is CASSKDRALSGNTIYF.

The chain joins TRBV4-2 to TRBJ2-1; 8 positions match TRBD1. CDR3 size: 15 residues. The germline CDR1 and CDR2 sequences are LGHNA and YNFKEQ. The V segment lost 4 bases and the J segment 5 bases; nucleotides outside the gene matches: 7. As DNA, the CDR3 is TGTGCCAGCAGCCTATGGACAGGGTTACACAATGAGCAGTTCTTC. Protein sequence: CASSLWTGLHNEQFF.